Listed below are T cell receptor beta chains from one sample, sequenced in a study of T cells of healthy individuals. TCRdb re-analysed the 5' RACE reads in MiXCR, keeping a single row per CDR3 protein. The sample includes around 63,000 distinct CDR3 sequences, roughly 17% of them seen just once. These TCRs come from a human donor in good health. Each CDR3 is given with its conserved first and last residue. D genes are given only for firm matches. The listing skips clone size in some rows; elsewhere it reads once, few, many or a size class.

V gene,J gene,D gene,clone size,CDR3 protein,CDR3 DNA
TRBV6-4,TRBJ2-1,TRBD2,medium-sized,CASSDSSGSNEQFF,TGTGCCAGCAGTGACTCTAGCGGGAGCAATGAGCAGTTCTTC
TRBV15,TRBJ2-2,.,.,CATSQGGGELFF,TGTGCCACCAGCCAGGGTGGCGGGGAGCTGTTTTTT
TRBV20-1,TRBJ1-4,.,.,CSARPLEKLFF,TGCAGTGCTAGACCCTTGGAAAAACTGTTTTTT
TRBV7-9,TRBJ2-1,.,few,CASSSINEQFF,TGTGCCAGCAGCTCGATAAATGAGCAGTTCTTC
TRBV6-4,TRBJ2-3,.,many,CASSDRATDTQYF,TGTGCCAGCAGTGACAGGGCCACAGATACGCAGTATTTT
TRBV5-1,TRBJ2-7,.,many,CASSSTPGVGLDSYEQYF,TGCGCCAGCAGCTCCACCCCTGGGGTGGGCTTGGATTCCTACGAGCAGTACTTC
TRBV3-1,TRBJ2-3,TRBD2,many,CASSGLGGSTDTQYF,TGTGCCAGCAGCGGACTAGGAGGTTCCACAGATACGCAGTATTTT
TRBV20-1,TRBJ2-1,TRBD2,many,CSARAGGPSDEQFF,TGCAGTGCCCGAGCGGGAGGGCCCTCTGATGAGCAGTTCTTC
TRBV4-1,TRBJ2-1,.,medium-sized,CASSPAGTYNEQFF,TGCGCCAGCAGCCCCGCGGGAACCTACAATGAGCAGTTCTTC
TRBV28,TRBJ1-2,.,.,CASKPIEANYGYTF,TGTGCCAGTAAACCGATTGAAGCTAACTATGGCTACACCTTC
TRBV6-2/TRBV6-3,TRBJ2-6,.,.,CASSYELARGLSGANVLTF,TGTGCCAGCAGTTACGAGTTGGCCAGGGGCCTCTCTGGGGCCAACGTCCTGACTTTC
TRBV23-1,TRBJ2-5,.,.,CASSQLTGLGETQYF,TGCGCCAGCAGTCAGTTAACAGGACTTGGAGAGACCCAGTACTTC
TRBV7-2,TRBJ1-5,TRBD1,few,CASSARQGGQPQHF,TGTGCCAGCAGCGCCAGACAGGGAGGACAGCCCCAGCATTTT
TRBV5-1,TRBJ1-6,TRBD1,many,CASRRDRGSSPLHF,TGCGCCAGCAGGCGGGACAGGGGCAGTTCACCCCTCCACTTT
TRBV5-1,TRBJ2-3,.,.,CASSLRGGTDTQYF,TGCGCCAGCAGCTTGAGGGGGGGCACAGATACGCAGTATTTT
TRBV3-1,TRBJ2-5,.,.,CASSQDPGSQETQYF,TGTGCCAGCAGCCAAGATCCAGGGTCCCAAGAGACCCAGTACTTC
TRBV19,TRBJ1-6,.,few,CASSLGGASSYNSPLHF,TGTGCCAGTAGCCTAGGAGGAGCCAGCTCCTATAATTCACCCCTCCACTTT
TRBV20-1,TRBJ2-7,.,few,CSAQKAVAEQYF,TGCAGTGCTCAAAAGGCGGTGGCCGAGCAGTACTTC
TRBV20-1,TRBJ2-7,TRBD2,few,CSATSGAESSYEQYF,TGCAGTGCCACTAGCGGGGCAGAAAGCTCCTACGAGCAGTACTTC
TRBV4-1,TRBJ2-6,.,once,CASSTPRGAGANVPTF,TGCGCCAGCAGCACCCCTCGTGGTGCTGGGGCCAACGTCCCGACTTTC
TRBV3-1,TRBJ1-1,TRBD1,few,CASSQVYRGREAFF,TGTGCCAGCAGCCAAGTTTACAGGGGACGGGAAGCTTTCTTT
TRBV28,TRBJ2-5,.,.,CASSTPVAVQETQYF,TGTGCCAGCAGCACCCCCGTAGCGGTGCAAGAGACCCAGTACTTC
TRBV6-1,TRBJ2-3,TRBD2,.,CASSTRTSGSRTDTQYF,TGTGCCAGCAGTACTCGGACTAGCGGGAGTAGGACAGATACGCAGTATTTT
TRBV29-1,TRBJ1-1,.,many,CSVEAPRRYPEAFF,TGCAGCGTTGAAGCGCCCCGACGGTATCCTGAAGCTTTCTTT
TRBV18,TRBJ2-7,TRBD2,few,CASSQVAGGVQNEQYF,TGTGCCAGCTCTCAGGTAGCGGGGGGAGTCCAAAACGAGCAGTACTTC
TRBV12-3/TRBV12-4,TRBJ2-3,.,many,CASRLGTDTQYF,TGTGCCAGCAGGCTAGGGACAGATACGCAGTATTTT
TRBV5-6,TRBJ2-5,TRBD2,.,CASSSPWGGETQYF,TGTGCCAGCAGCTCCCCCTGGGGGGGAGAGACCCAGTACTTC
TRBV29-1,TRBJ2-2,.,many,CSVESGAGGELFF,TGCAGCGTTGAATCGGGGGCGGGCGGGGAGCTGTTTTTT
TRBV7-9,TRBJ1-1,TRBD1,many,CASSEAGQDRRNTEAFF,TGTGCCAGCAGCGAAGCGGGACAGGACCGGAGGAACACTGAAGCTTTCTTT
TRBV20-1,TRBJ2-4,.,.,CSALGRPKNIQYF,TGCAGTGCCCTAGGGCGCCCCAAAAACATTCAGTACTTC
TRBV5-1,TRBJ1-1,.,few,CASSDSFNTEAFF,TGCGCCAGCAGCGACAGCTTTAACACTGAAGCTTTCTTT
TRBV9,TRBJ2-3,.,many,CASSVDWSLGVADTQYF,TGTGCCAGCAGCGTAGACTGGAGTTTGGGAGTTGCAGATACGCAGTATTTT
TRBV28,TRBJ2-7,TRBD1,.,CASSSGQGYYEQYF,TGTGCCAGCAGTTCGGGACAGGGATACTACGAGCAGTACTTC